This TCR beta chain appears in the sequencing data of a study of cytomegalovirus exposure and HLA in healthy donors. Study outcomes and limitations: Available immune exposure information was restricted to CMV serostatus only. Another analysis was done later, and it associated 15,000 or so TCR beta sequences with HLA alleles at 0.05 false discovery rate. There was a cluster of highly shared sequence variants that was likely a sequencing artifact. Researchers reported from a later analysis that most CMV-associated TCR beta chains appeared HLA-restricted.

The V gene's germline CDR1 is MNHNS and CDR2 SASEGT. V lost 1 base and J lost 1, with 8 bases in between. The CDR3 loop spans 14 amino acids. The PCR had 60 Vbeta and 13 Jbeta primers. Sequenced by immunoSEQ multiplex PCR; TCRdb stores in-frame clones only, minus some. The data hold around 140,000 clones, with roughly 80% observed a single time. This clone was detected a few times. Its target is not known. Sequenced sample: PBMCs. The chain joins TRBV6-1 to TRBJ2-7; TRBD2 is a possible D gene (6 bases). The source is a woman younger than 45 in good health and CMV-seronegative. The CDR3 DNA sequence: TGTGCCAGCAGTGAAGGGGCGGGGTCCTACGAGCAGTACTTC. Translated: CASSEGAGSYEQYF.